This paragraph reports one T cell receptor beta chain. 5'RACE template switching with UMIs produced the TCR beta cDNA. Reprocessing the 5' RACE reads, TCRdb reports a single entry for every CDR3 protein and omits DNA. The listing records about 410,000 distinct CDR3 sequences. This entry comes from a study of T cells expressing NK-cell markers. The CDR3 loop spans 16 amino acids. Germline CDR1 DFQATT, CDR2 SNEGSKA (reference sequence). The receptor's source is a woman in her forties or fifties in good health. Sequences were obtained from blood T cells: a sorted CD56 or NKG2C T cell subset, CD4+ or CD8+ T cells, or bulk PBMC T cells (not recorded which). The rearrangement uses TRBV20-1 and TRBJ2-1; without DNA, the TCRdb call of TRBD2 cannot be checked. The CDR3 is CSARETSGFSYNEQFF.